Following are 10 T cell receptor beta chains from one sample sequenced in a study of blood T cell repertoires in COVID-19. Using immunoSEQ multiplex PCR, the repertoire was profiled, and TCRdb retains in-frame clones only, with some absent. The profile shows about 260,000 clones, approximately 89% of them singletons. Sequenced input: peripheral blood. The receptors here all came from a middle-aged man with active or convalescent COVID-19.

This clone was observed a few times. The chain is built from TRBV6-5 and TRBJ1-2; D is undetermined. Germline CDR1 is MNHEY and CDR2 is SVGAGI. Trimming removed 5 bases from V and 7 bases from J, with 11 bases in between. The length of the CDR3 is 12 residues. CDR3 coding DNA: TGTGCCAGCAGTCCAAGACTCGGTGGCTACACCTTC. This encodes CASSPRLGGYTF.

The CDR3 DNA sequence: TGCGCCAGCAGTCGGGGGGAGGTCCAAGGAGAAGACTATGGCTACACCTTC. Translating it yields CASSRGEVQGEDYGYTF. The rearrangement joins TRBV23-1 to TRBJ1-2; a weak D match, TRBD1 (5 bases). TRBV23-1 is given ORF status, its function remaining uncertain. Between the trimmed V and J ends, which lost 4 bases and 3 bases, there was a span of 21 bases. CDR3 size: 17 residues.

This clone was seen only a few times. The chain recombines TRBV5-1 with TRBJ1-3, with D hard to call. CDR3 length: 17 amino acids. CDR1 SGHRS and CDR2 YFSETQ come from the germline V gene. V lost 5 bases and J lost 0, with 18 bases in between. The CDR3 DNA reads TGCGCCAGCAGGGAAACGGCAGGCGCTTTCTCTGGAAACACCATATATTTT. Its protein product is CASRETAGAFSGNTIYF.

This clone was counted a few times. Different DNA sequences within this sample yield the same CDR3. CDR3 coding DNA: TGTGCCAGCTCACCAGAGGAGACCCAGTACTTC. Encoded protein: CASSPEETQYF. J is TRBJ2-5 and V is TRBV18; D uncertain. The CDR3 has 11 amino acids. V gave up 2 bases and J gave up 5 bases, with 3 bases separating them. The germline CDR1 and CDR2 sequences are KGHSH and LQKENI.

A few counts support this clone. The J gene is TRBJ1-1, the V gene TRBV7-2, with 7 bases matching TRBD1. V shed 3 bases and J 8 bases; nucleotides not matched to a gene: 6. The CDR3 spans 13 residues. Germline loops: CDR1 SGHTA, CDR2 FQGNSA. The CDR3 here is CASSFSATGEAFF. Written as DNA, the CDR3 is TGTGCCAGCAGCTTTTCGGCGACAGGGGAAGCTTTCTTT.

The chain employs TRBV5-1 and TRBJ2-1, with D perhaps TRBD2 (6 bases). This CDR3 is built from 15 residues. V lost 5 bases, J lost 3 bases, and 15 bases lay in between. CDR1 is SGHRS, CDR2 YFSETQ, per germline. CDR3 nucleotide sequence: TGCGCCAGCAGTGTCGGCGGGGTCAACTACAATGAGCAGTTCTTC. It yields the protein CASSVGGVNYNEQFF. Filled out from reference TRBV5-1 and TRBJ2-1, the complete variable domain reads KAGVTQTPRYLIKTRGQQVTLSCSPISGHRSVSWYQQTPGQGLQFLFEYFSETQRNKGNFPGRFSGRQFSNSRSEMNVSTLELGDSALYLCASSVGGVNYNEQFFGPGTRLTVL.

This chain joins TRBV6-4 and TRBJ1-3; 11 bases fit TRBD1. V dropped 6 bases and J dropped 11; count of bases not matched to a gene: 9. Per germline, CDR1 MRHNA and CDR2 SNTAGT. The CDR3 sequence is 14 residues long. In DNA, the CDR3 is TGTGCCAGCAGAGGACAGGGGGCGCATGATCCCATATATTTT. Protein: CASRGQGAHDPIYF.

The V call is TRBV4-1, the J call TRBJ2-6; D possibly corresponds to TRBD2 (5 bases). The V end was cut by 1 base, the J end by 13 bases, with 14 bases between. The CDR3 is 14 amino acids. Germline CDR1 reads MGHRA; CDR2 reads YSYEKL. In nucleotides, the CDR3 is TGCGCCAGCAGCCAAGCGGACGGTTCGGGAGTCCTGACTTTC. Protein: CASSQADGSGVLTF.

V is TRBV6-5 and J is TRBJ2-7; D perhaps matches TRBD1 (6 bases). This CDR3 is built from 15 residues. Per the germline V gene, CDR1 is MNHEY and CDR2 is SVGAGI. Between the trimmed V and J ends, which lost 7 bases and 0 bases, there was a span of 16 bases. CDR3 region: CASNLQGPSSYEQYF. CDR3 in DNA: TGTGCCAGCAATCTACAGGGCCCTTCCTCCTACGAGCAGTACTTC.

The chain joins TRBV5-1 to TRBJ2-7; 10 bases are shared with TRBD1. The CDR3 length is 16 residues. Trimming at V came to 6 bases and at J to 3 bases, leaving 12 bases not matched to a gene. The germline V gene encodes CDR1 SGHRS and CDR2 YFSETQ. The CDR3: CASNSARDRGIYEQYF. The DNA for the CDR3 is TGCGCCAGCAACTCGGCGAGGGACAGGGGCATCTACGAGCAGTACTTC. The variable domain in full, with the rest retrieved from reference TRBV5-1 and TRBJ2-7, is KAGVTQTPRYLIKTRGQQVTLSCSPISGHRSVSWYQQTPGQGLQFLFEYFSETQRNKGNFPGRFSGRQFSNSRSEMNVSTLELGDSALYLCASNSARDRGIYEQYFGPGTRLTVT.